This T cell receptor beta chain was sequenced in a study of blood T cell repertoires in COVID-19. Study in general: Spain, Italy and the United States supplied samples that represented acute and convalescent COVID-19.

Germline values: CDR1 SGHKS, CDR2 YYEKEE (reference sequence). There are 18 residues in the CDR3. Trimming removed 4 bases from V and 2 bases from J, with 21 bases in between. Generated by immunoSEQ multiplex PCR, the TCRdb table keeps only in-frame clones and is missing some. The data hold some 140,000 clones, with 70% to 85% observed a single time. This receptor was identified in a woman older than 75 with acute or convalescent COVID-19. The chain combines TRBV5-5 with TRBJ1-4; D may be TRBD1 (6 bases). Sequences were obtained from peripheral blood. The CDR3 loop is CASSLEAGGRGTNEKLFF. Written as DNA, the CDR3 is TGTGCCAGCAGCCTGGAGGCGGGGGGGCGAGGGACTAATGAAAAACTGTTTTTT.